The source of this T cell receptor beta chain is a study of OX40 agonist ivuxolimab in advanced cancers. Turning to the study itself: It was ivuxolimab, an agonistic anti-OX40 (CD134) antibody, that patients were treated with.

The CDR3 is 13 residues long. Germline lookup yields CDR1 SNHLY and CDR2 FYNNEI. V was cut by 6 bases and J by 5 bases, with 13 bases left in between. Measured with immunoSEQ multiplex PCR; TCRdb has only the in-frame clones, and not every one. The data contain 70,000 to 95,000 clones, approximately 79% of them singletons. This clone was recorded once. Patients were excluded for autoimmune disease history or systemic immunosuppression. The gene calls are TRBV2 and TRBJ2-5; a possible D gene is TRBD1 (6 bases). This TCR derives from an adult with an advanced solid tumor such as melanoma, head and neck, liver or kidney cancer. The material sequenced was CD4+ or CD8+ T cells sorted from blood, taken in a trial of the OX40 agonist ivuxolimab. In DNA, the CDR3 is TGTGCCAGCAGGAGGGGGTTTGGGGAGACCCAGTACTTC. Translated, it gives CASRRGFGETQYF.